A selection of T cell receptor beta chains follows, all from one sample in a study of control samples from healthy donors and cancer patients. Some clones are missing from TCRdb's copy, which holds only in-frame ones; the method was immunoSEQ multiplex PCR. Altogether about 120,000 clones are present, 93% being singletons, with the ten largest covering roughly 2.7%. What was sequenced was blood. The receptors come from a man aged 25 to 45 in good health. Both conserved end residues are part of each CDR3. The D gene is left open where the match is weak. A clone size is listed for some rows: how often the clone was seen (once, few, many), or a class if it is expanded.

j_gene: TRBJ1-2; len: 14; d_gene: NA; v_gene: TRBV5-1; abundance: NA; CDR3aa: CASSPSDTVGGYTF; CDR3nt: TGCGCCAGCAGCCCGTCGGACACCGTAGGTGGCTACACCTTC
j_gene: TRBJ1-1; len: 14; d_gene: NA; v_gene: TRBV18; abundance: NA; CDR3aa: CASSLAGRTSEAFF; CDR3nt: TGTGCCAGCTCACTGGCCGGGAGAACTTCAGAAGCTTTCTTT
j_gene: TRBJ1-1; len: 14; d_gene: NA; v_gene: TRBV7-3; abundance: NA; CDR3aa: CASSPGTTNTEAFF; CDR3nt: TGTGCCAGCAGCCCCGGAACCACTAACACTGAAGCTTTCTTT
j_gene: TRBJ2-5; len: 15; d_gene: TRBD1; v_gene: TRBV2; abundance: few; CDR3aa: CASSEARGNQETQYF; CDR3nt: TGTGCCAGCAGTGAAGCCAGGGGGAACCAAGAGACCCAGTACTTC
j_gene: TRBJ2-7; len: 16; d_gene: NA; v_gene: TRBV19; abundance: NA; CDR3aa: CASSNSRRGFSYEQYF; CDR3nt: TGTGCCAGTAGTAACTCCCGCCGGGGCTTTTCCTACGAGCAGTACTTC
j_gene: TRBJ1-6; len: 15; d_gene: NA; v_gene: TRBV18; abundance: NA; CDR3aa: CASSLMSGNNSPLHF; CDR3nt: TGTGCCAGCTCACTGATGTCAGGAAATAATTCACCCCTCCACTTT
j_gene: TRBJ1-4; len: 16; d_gene: TRBD1; v_gene: TRBV19; abundance: NA; CDR3aa: CASSIGTGGTNEKLFF; CDR3nt: TGTGCCAGTAGTATAGGGACAGGGGGCACCAATGAAAAACTGTTTTTT
j_gene: TRBJ1-5; len: 14; d_gene: NA; v_gene: TRBV6-5; abundance: NA; CDR3aa: CASSYAVQGQPQHF; CDR3nt: TGTGCCAGCAGTTACGCCGTCCAGGGACAGCCCCAGCATTTT
j_gene: TRBJ1-2; len: 13; d_gene: TRBD1; v_gene: TRBV19; abundance: once; CDR3aa: CASSTGGEDGYTF; CDR3nt: TGTGCCAGTAGTACAGGGGGAGAGGATGGCTACACCTTC
j_gene: TRBJ2-1; len: 15; d_gene: TRBD1; v_gene: TRBV2; abundance: NA; CDR3aa: CASTQGARGGNEQFF; CDR3nt: TGTGCCAGCACCCAGGGGGCGCGGGGTGGGAATGAGCAGTTCTTC
j_gene: TRBJ2-7; len: 12; d_gene: NA; v_gene: TRBV2; abundance: NA; CDR3aa: CASKSIPYEQYF; CDR3nt: TGTGCCAGCAAGTCCATTCCCTACGAGCAGTACTTC
j_gene: TRBJ2-1; len: 15; d_gene: TRBD2; v_gene: TRBV25-1; abundance: NA; CDR3aa: CASSETSGAYNEQFF; CDR3nt: TGTGCCAGCAGTGAGACTAGCGGGGCCTACAATGAGCAGTTCTTC
j_gene: TRBJ2-3; len: 14; d_gene: TRBD1; v_gene: TRBV6-5; abundance: NA; CDR3aa: CATTPGQPRDTQYF; CDR3nt: TGTGCCACAACCCCGGGACAGCCTCGAGATACGCAGTATTTT
j_gene: TRBJ1-1; len: 13; d_gene: NA; v_gene: TRBV12-3/TRBV12-4; abundance: NA; CDR3aa: CASSWAGLKGAFF; CDR3nt: TGTGCCAGCAGTTGGGCAGGGCTGAAAGGAGCTTTCTTT
j_gene: TRBJ2-5; len: 18; d_gene: TRBD1; v_gene: TRBV7-3; abundance: NA; CDR3aa: CASSPFPPGQGAVETQYF; CDR3nt: TGTGCCAGCAGCCCGTTTCCCCCGGGACAGGGGGCTGTGGAGACCCAGTACTTC
j_gene: TRBJ1-1; len: 14; d_gene: TRBD1; v_gene: TRBV7-9; abundance: NA; CDR3aa: CASSSDRGVTEAFF; CDR3nt: TGTGCCAGCAGCTCAGACAGGGGGGTGACTGAAGCTTTCTTT
j_gene: TRBJ1-2; len: 11; d_gene: NA; v_gene: TRBV28; abundance: NA; CDR3aa: CASSFQGRYTF; CDR3nt: TGTGCCAGCAGTTTTCAGGGACGCTACACCTTC
j_gene: TRBJ1-2; len: 13; d_gene: NA; v_gene: TRBV18; abundance: NA; CDR3aa: CASSRRGPDGYTF; CDR3nt: TGTGCCAGCTCACGACGGGGGCCTGACGGCTACACCTTC
j_gene: TRBJ2-1; len: 15; d_gene: TRBD2; v_gene: TRBV27; abundance: NA; CDR3aa: CASISFSGGHNEQFF; CDR3nt: TGTGCCAGCATCTCCTTTAGCGGGGGCCACAATGAGCAGTTCTTC
j_gene: TRBJ1-3; len: 15; d_gene: NA; v_gene: TRBV19; abundance: NA; CDR3aa: CASSIGRSSGNTIYF; CDR3nt: TGTGCCAGTAGTATAGGACGGAGCTCTGGAAACACCATATATTTT
j_gene: TRBJ2-1; len: 15; d_gene: TRBD2; v_gene: TRBV6-5; abundance: NA; CDR3aa: CASSPRVAGRNEQFF; CDR3nt: TGTGCCAGCAGTCCGAGAGTAGCGGGGAGGAATGAGCAGTTCTTC
j_gene: TRBJ2-1; len: 16; d_gene: NA; v_gene: TRBV5-1; abundance: once; CDR3aa: CASSPGGGPSYNEQFF; CDR3nt: TGCGCCAGCAGCCCTGGCGGGGGCCCCTCCTACAATGAGCAGTTCTTC
j_gene: TRBJ1-2; len: 11; d_gene: NA; v_gene: TRBV25-1; abundance: NA; CDR3aa: CASIEGTEWTF; CDR3nt: TGTGCCAGCATAGAGGGCACGGAATGGACCTTC
j_gene: TRBJ2-5; len: 16; d_gene: NA; v_gene: TRBV30; abundance: NA; CDR3aa: CAWRDQTRGIRETQYF; CDR3nt: TGTGCCTGGAGGGACCAAACGAGGGGTATAAGAGAGACCCAGTACTTC
j_gene: TRBJ1-1; len: 16; d_gene: TRBD1; v_gene: TRBV5-4; abundance: NA; CDR3aa: CASSSWDRTMNTEAFF; CDR3nt: TGTGCCAGCAGCTCCTGGGACAGAACAATGAACACTGAAGCTTTCTTT
j_gene: TRBJ2-3; len: 13; d_gene: NA; v_gene: TRBV7-2; abundance: NA; CDR3aa: CASSLGGRDTQYF; CDR3nt: TGTGCCAGCAGCTTAGGGGGCCGAGATACGCAGTATTTT
j_gene: TRBJ2-2; len: 17; d_gene: NA; v_gene: TRBV15; abundance: NA; CDR3aa: CATSRARSPLSPGELFF; CDR3nt: TGTGCCACCAGCAGAGCCAGGTCCCCCCTAAGTCCCGGGGAGCTGTTTTTT
j_gene: TRBJ1-4; len: 14; d_gene: NA; v_gene: TRBV10-3; abundance: NA; CDR3aa: CAIRRGGPGEKLFF; CDR3nt: TGTGCCATCAGGAGGGGGGGGCCGGGTGAAAAACTGTTTTTT
j_gene: TRBJ1-4; len: 16; d_gene: NA; v_gene: TRBV28; abundance: NA; CDR3aa: CASSFKTGGGIEKLFF; CDR3nt: TGTGCCAGCAGTTTTAAAACCGGGGGAGGTATTGAAAAACTGTTTTTT
j_gene: TRBJ1-1; len: 17; d_gene: NA; v_gene: TRBV19; abundance: NA; CDR3aa: CASSIGGGQRLNTEAFF; CDR3nt: TGTGCCAGTAGTATAGGGGGAGGACAGAGATTGAACACTGAAGCTTTCTTT
j_gene: TRBJ2-2; len: 18; d_gene: NA; v_gene: TRBV5-4; abundance: NA; CDR3aa: CASTLGEGARQNTGELFF; CDR3nt: TGTGCCAGCACCCTGGGGGAGGGGGCTCGCCAGAACACCGGGGAGCTGTTTTTT
j_gene: TRBJ2-7; len: 17; d_gene: NA; v_gene: TRBV5-1; abundance: NA; CDR3aa: CASSLGQGSTLSYEQYF; CDR3nt: TGCGCCAGCAGCTTGGGTCAGGGGTCAACCCTCTCCTACGAGCAGTACTTC
j_gene: TRBJ1-1; len: 14; d_gene: NA; v_gene: TRBV2; abundance: NA; CDR3aa: CASRAQTPPVEAFF; CDR3nt: TGTGCCAGCAGGGCCCAGACACCCCCAGTTGAAGCTTTCTTT
j_gene: TRBJ2-2; len: 16; d_gene: NA; v_gene: TRBV27; abundance: NA; CDR3aa: CASSSQGGRKTGELFF; CDR3nt: TGTGCCAGCAGTTCCCAGGGAGGTAGGAAAACCGGGGAGCTGTTTTTT
j_gene: TRBJ1-4; len: 14; d_gene: NA; v_gene: TRBV19; abundance: NA; CDR3aa: CASSTAPINEKLFF; CDR3nt: TGTGCCAGTAGCACAGCGCCCATTAATGAAAAACTGTTTTTT
j_gene: TRBJ1-5; len: 15; d_gene: TRBD1; v_gene: TRBV5-1; abundance: once; CDR3aa: CASSSEGAMGQPQHF; CDR3nt: TGCGCCAGCAGCTCAGAGGGGGCAATGGGCCAGCCCCAGCATTTT
j_gene: TRBJ1-1; len: 13; d_gene: NA; v_gene: TRBV24-1; abundance: few; CDR3aa: CATRGASGTEAFF; CDR3nt: TGTGCCACCAGAGGGGCCTCAGGGACTGAAGCTTTCTTT
j_gene: TRBJ2-5; len: 14; d_gene: NA; v_gene: TRBV5-1; abundance: NA; CDR3aa: CASSLVRQQETQYF; CDR3nt: TGCGCCAGCAGCTTGGTAAGGCAGCAAGAGACCCAGTACTTC
j_gene: TRBJ1-5; len: 20; d_gene: TRBD1; v_gene: TRBV28; abundance: NA; CDR3aa: CASSLRPGRGRLRGNQPQHF; CDR3nt: TGTGCCAGCAGTTTAAGGCCGGGCAGGGGGCGTTTAAGGGGCAATCAGCCCCAGCATTTT
j_gene: TRBJ2-6; len: 17; d_gene: NA; v_gene: TRBV9; abundance: NA; CDR3aa: CASSPSRHISGANVLTF; CDR3nt: TGTGCCAGCAGCCCCTCCCGACACATCTCTGGGGCCAACGTCCTGACTTTC
j_gene: TRBJ1-5; len: 15; d_gene: NA; v_gene: TRBV28; abundance: once; CDR3aa: CASSSGGLSNQPQHF; CDR3nt: TGTGCCAGCAGTTCGGGCGGTCTGAGCAATCAGCCCCAGCATTTT
j_gene: TRBJ2-3; len: 14; d_gene: NA; v_gene: TRBV5-4; abundance: NA; CDR3aa: CASSPGHSTDTQYF; CDR3nt: TGTGCCAGCAGCCCTGGACACAGCACAGATACGCAGTATTTT
j_gene: TRBJ1-1; len: 16; d_gene: TRBD1; v_gene: TRBV10-3; abundance: NA; CDR3aa: CAISESRTGDFTEAFF; CDR3nt: TGTGCCATCAGTGAGTCTAGGACAGGCGATTTCACTGAAGCTTTCTTT